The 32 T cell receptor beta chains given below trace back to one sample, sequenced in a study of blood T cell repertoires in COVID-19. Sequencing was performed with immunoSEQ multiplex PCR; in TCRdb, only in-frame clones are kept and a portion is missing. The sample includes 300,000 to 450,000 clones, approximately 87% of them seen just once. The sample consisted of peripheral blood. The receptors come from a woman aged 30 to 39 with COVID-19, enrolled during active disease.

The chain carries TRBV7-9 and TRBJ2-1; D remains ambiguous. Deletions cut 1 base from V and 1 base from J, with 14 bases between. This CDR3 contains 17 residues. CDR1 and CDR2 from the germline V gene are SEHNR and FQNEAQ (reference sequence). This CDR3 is CASSLGAGRVSYNEQFF. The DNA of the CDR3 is TGTGCCAGCAGCTTAGGCGCCGGCCGGGTGTCCTACAATGAGCAGTTCTTC.

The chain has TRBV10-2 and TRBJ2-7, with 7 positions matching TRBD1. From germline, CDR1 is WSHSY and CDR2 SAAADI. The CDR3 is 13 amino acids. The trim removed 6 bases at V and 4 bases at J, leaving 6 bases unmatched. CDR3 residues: CASSDRAPYEQYF. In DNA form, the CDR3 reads TGCGCCAGCAGCGACAGGGCCCCTTACGAGCAGTACTTC.

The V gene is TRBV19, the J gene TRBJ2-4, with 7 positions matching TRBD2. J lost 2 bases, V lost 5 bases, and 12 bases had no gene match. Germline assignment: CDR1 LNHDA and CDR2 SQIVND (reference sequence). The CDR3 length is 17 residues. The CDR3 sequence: CASSVSQGRGTKNIQYF. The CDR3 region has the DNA TGTGCCAGTAGTGTCAGCCAAGGGCGGGGGACCAAAAACATTCAGTACTTC. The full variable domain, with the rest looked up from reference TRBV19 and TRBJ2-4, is DGGITQSPKYLFRKEGQNVTLSCEQNLNHDAMYWYRQDPGQGLRLIYYSQIVNDFQKGDIAEGYSVSREKKESFPLTVTSAQKNPTAFYLCASSVSQGRGTKNIQYFGAGTRLSVL.

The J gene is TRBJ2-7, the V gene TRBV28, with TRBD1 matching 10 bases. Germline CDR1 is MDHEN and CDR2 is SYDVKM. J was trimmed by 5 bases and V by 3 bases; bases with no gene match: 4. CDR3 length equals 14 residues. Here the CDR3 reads CASSLDGTGDEQYF. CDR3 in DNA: TGTGCCAGCAGTTTGGACGGGACAGGGGACGAGCAGTACTTC.

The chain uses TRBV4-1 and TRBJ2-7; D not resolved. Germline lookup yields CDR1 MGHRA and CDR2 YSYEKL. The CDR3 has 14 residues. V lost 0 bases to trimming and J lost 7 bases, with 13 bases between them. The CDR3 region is CASSQDPQAREQYF. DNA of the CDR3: TGCGCCAGCAGCCAAGATCCGCAGGCACGAGAGCAGTACTTC.

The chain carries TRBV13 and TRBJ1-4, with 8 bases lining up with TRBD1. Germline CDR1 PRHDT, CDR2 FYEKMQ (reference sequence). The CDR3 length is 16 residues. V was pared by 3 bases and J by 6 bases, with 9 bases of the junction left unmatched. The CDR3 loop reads CASSFRTRGHDEKLFF. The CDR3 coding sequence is TGTGCCAGCAGCTTTAGGACCAGGGGGCATGATGAAAAACTGTTTTTT.

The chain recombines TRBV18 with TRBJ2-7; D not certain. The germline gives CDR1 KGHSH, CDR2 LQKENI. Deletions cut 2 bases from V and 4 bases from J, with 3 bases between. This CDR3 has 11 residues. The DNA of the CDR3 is TGTGCCAGCTCACCAGAGTACGAGCAGTACTTC. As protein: CASSPEYEQYF.

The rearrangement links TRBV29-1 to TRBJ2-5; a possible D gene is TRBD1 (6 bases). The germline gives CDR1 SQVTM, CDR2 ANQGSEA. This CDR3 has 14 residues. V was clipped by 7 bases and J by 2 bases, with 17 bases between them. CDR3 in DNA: TGCAGCGCCTCGGGACACCGAACACAAGAGACCCAGTACTTC. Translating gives CSASGHRTQETQYF. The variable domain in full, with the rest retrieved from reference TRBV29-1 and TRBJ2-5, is SAVISQKPSRDICQRGTSLTIQCQVDSQVTMMFWYRQQPGQSLTLIATANQGSEATYESGFVIDKFPISRPNLTFSTLTVSNMSPEDSSIYLCSASGHRTQETQYFGPGTRLLVL.

CDR3 in amino acids: CASSRQTTTRGTGVNEQYF. The CDR3 DNA sequence: TGCGCCAGCAGCCGCCAAACGACCACACGGGGGACAGGGGTAAACGAGCAGTACTTC. J is TRBJ2-7 and V is TRBV5-1, with 10 nucleotides matching TRBD1. This CDR3 comprises 19 residues. The V and J ends lost 4 bases and 5 bases, in that order; junction bases with no gene match: 21. Per the germline V gene, CDR1 is SGHRS and CDR2 is YFSETQ.

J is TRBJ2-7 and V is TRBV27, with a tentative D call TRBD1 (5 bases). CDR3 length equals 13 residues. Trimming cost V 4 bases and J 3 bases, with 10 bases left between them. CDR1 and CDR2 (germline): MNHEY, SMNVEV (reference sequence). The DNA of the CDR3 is TGTGCCAGCAGTTCCGACAGAGACTACGAGCAGTACTTC. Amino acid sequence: CASSSDRDYEQYF.

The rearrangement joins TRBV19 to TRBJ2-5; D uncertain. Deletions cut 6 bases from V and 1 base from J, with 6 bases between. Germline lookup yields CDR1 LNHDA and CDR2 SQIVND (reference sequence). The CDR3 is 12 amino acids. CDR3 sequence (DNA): TGTGCCAGTAGCGCAGGCCAAGAGACCCAGTACTTC. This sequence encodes CASSAGQETQYF.

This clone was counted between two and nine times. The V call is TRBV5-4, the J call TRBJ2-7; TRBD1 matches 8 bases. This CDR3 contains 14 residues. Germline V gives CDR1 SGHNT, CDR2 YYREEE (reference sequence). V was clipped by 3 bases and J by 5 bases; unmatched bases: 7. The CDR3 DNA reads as TGTGCCAGCAGCTCACAGGGGGTTGTCCACGAGCAGTACTTC. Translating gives CASSSQGVVHEQYF.

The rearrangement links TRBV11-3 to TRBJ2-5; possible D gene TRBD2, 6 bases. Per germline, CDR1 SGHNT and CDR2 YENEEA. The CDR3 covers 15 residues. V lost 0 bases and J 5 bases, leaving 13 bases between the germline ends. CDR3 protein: CASSLDHASAETQYF. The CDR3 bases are TGTGCCAGCAGCTTAGATCACGCTAGCGCGGAGACCCAGTACTTC.

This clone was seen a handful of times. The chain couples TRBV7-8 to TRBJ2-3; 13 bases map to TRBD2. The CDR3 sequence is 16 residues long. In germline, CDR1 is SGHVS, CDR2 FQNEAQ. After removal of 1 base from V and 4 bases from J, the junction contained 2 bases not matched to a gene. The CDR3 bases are TGTGCCAGCAGCTTAGGGACTAGCGGGAGCGCAGATACGCAGTATTTT. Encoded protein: CASSLGTSGSADTQYF. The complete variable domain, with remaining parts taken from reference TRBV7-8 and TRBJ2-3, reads GAGVSQSPRYKVAKRGQDVALRCDPISGHVSLFWYQQALGQGPEFLTYFQNEAQLDKSGLPSDRFFAERPEGSVSTLKIQRTQQEDSAVYLCASSLGTSGSADTQYFGPGTRLTVL.

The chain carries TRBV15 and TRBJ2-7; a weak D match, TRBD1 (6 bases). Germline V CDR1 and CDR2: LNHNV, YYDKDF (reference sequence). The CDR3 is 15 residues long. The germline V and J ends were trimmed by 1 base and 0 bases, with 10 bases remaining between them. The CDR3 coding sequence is TGTGCCACCAGCAGAGTTCGGACAGTCTCCTACGAGCAGTACTTC. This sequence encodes CATSRVRTVSYEQYF.

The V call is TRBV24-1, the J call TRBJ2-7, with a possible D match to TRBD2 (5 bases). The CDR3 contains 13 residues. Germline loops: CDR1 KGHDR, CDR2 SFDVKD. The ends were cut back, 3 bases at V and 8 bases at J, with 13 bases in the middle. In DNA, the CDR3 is TGTGCCACCAGTGATCGGACGGGGAAAAAGCAGTACTTC. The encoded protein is CATSDRTGKKQYF.

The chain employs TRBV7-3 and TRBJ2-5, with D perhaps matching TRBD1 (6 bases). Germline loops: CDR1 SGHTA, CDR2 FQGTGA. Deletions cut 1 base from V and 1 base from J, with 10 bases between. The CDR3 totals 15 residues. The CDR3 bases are TGTGCCAGCAGCTTAAGGGGGCTTCGCCAAGAGACCCAGTACTTC. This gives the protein CASSLRGLRQETQYF.

CDR3 nucleotides: TGTGCCAGCAGCCGAGTTAGCCGTCCAGAGACCCAGTACTTC. Translation: CASSRVSRPETQYF. This rearrangement joins TRBV3-1 (or the pseudogene TRBV3-2) to TRBJ2-5; D remains ambiguous. The CDR3 runs to 14 residues. V was pared by 4 bases and J by 4 bases, with 13 bases between. CDR1 is LGHDT, CDR2 YNNKEL, per germline (reference sequence).

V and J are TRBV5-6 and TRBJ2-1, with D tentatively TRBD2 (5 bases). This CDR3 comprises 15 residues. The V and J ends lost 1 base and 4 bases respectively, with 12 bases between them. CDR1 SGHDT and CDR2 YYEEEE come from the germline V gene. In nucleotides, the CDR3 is TGTGCCAGCAGCTTGAGGAGCGGAAAATACAATGAGCAGTTCTTC. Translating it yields CASSLRSGKYNEQFF.

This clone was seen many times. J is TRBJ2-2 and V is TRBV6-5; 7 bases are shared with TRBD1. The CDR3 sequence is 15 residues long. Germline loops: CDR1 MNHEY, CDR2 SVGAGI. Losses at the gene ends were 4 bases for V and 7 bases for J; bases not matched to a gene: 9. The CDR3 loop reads CASSSLTGLSGELFF. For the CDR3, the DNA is TGTGCCAGCAGTTCTTTGACAGGGCTGAGCGGGGAGCTGTTTTTT.

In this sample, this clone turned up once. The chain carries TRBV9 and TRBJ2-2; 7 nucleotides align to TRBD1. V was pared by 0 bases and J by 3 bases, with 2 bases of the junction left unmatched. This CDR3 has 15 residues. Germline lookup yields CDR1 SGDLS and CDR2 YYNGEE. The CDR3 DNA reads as TGTGCCAGCAGCGTAGGACAGGGATACACCGGGGAGCTGTTTTTT. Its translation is CASSVGQGYTGELFF.

In DNA, the CDR3 is TGTGCCAGCAGCTTAGTTGGGCTGTCCCAGTTCTTC. Its protein product is CASSLVGLSQFF. V usage is TRBV7-2 and J usage is TRBJ2-1; D is unresolved. V was trimmed by 1 base and J by 13 bases, leaving 11 bases between them. Looked up from germline, CDR1 is SGHTA and CDR2 is FQGNSA. The length of the CDR3 is 12 residues.

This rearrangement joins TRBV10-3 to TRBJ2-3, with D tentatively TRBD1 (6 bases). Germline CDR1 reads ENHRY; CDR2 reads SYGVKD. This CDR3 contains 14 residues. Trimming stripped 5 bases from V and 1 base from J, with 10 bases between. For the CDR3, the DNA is TGTGCCATCAGTACAGGGTTAGGCACAGATACGCAGTATTTT. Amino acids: CAISTGLGTDTQYF.

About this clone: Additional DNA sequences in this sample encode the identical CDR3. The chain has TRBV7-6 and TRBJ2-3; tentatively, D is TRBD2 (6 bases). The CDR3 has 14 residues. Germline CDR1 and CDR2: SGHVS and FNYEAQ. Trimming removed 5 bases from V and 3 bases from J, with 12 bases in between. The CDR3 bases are TGTGCCAGCAGCCTCGCCGGGGGAACAGATACGCAGTATTTT. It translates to CASSLAGGTDTQYF.

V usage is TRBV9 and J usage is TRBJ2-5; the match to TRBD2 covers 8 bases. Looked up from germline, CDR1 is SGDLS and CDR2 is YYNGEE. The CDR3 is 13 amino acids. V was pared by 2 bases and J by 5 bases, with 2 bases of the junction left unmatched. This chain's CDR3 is CASSVGGEETQYF. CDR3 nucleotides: TGTGCCAGCAGCGTCGGGGGGGAGGAGACCCAGTACTTC. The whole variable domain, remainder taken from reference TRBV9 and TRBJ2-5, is DSGVTQTPKHLITATGQRVTLRCSPRSGDLSVYWYQQSLDQGLQFLIQYYNGEERAKGNILERFSAQQFPDLHSELNLSSLELGDSALYFCASSVGGEETQYFGPGTRLLVL.

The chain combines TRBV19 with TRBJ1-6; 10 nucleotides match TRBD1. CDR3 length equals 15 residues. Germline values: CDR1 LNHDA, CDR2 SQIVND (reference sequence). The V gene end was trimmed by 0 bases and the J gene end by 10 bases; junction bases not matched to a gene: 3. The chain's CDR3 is CASSIDRDRGSPLHF. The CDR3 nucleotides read TGTGCCAGTAGTATAGACCGGGACAGGGGCTCACCCCTCCACTTT. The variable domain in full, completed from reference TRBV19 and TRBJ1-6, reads DGGITQSPKYLFRKEGQNVTLSCEQNLNHDAMYWYRQDPGQGLRLIYYSQIVNDFQKGDIAEGYSVSREKKESFPLTVTSAQKNPTAFYLCASSIDRDRGSPLHFGNGTRLTVT.

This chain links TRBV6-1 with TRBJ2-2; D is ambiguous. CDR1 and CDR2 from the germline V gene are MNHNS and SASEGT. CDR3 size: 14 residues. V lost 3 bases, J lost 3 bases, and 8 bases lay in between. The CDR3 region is CASSEQADTGELFF. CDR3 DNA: TGTGCCAGCAGTGAGCAGGCCGACACCGGGGAGCTGTTTTTT.

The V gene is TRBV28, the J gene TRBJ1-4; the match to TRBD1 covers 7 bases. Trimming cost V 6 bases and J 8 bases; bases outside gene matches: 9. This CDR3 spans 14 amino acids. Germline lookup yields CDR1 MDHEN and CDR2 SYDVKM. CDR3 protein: CASSPDRLEEKLFF. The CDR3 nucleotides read TGTGCCAGCAGCCCGGACAGGCTAGAGGAAAAACTGTTTTTT.

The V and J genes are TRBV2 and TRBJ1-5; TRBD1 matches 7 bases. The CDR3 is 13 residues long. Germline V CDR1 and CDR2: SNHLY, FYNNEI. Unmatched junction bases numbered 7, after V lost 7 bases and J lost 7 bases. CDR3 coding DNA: TGTGCCAGCACCACAGGGGAGCACCAGCCCCAGCATTTT. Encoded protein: CASTTGEHQPQHF.

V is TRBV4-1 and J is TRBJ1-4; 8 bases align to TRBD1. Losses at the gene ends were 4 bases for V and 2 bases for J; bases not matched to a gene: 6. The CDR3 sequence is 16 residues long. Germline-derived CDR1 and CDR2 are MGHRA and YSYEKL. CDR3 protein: CASSLRRTGTNEKLFF. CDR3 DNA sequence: TGCGCCAGCAGCCTTCGGCGGACAGGGACTAATGAAAAACTGTTTTTT.

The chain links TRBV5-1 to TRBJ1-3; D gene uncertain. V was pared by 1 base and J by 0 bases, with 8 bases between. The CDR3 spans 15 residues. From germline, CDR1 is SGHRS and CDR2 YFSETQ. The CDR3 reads CASSLWELSGNTIYF. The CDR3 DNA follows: TGCGCCAGCAGCTTGTGGGAGCTCTCTGGAAACACCATATATTTT.

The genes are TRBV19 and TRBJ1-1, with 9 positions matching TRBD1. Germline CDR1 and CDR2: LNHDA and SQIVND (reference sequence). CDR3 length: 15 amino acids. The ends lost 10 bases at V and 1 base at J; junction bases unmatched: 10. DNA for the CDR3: TGTGCCACCCGCCCCGGGACAGGGACGAACACTGAAGCTTTCTTT. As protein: CATRPGTGTNTEAFF.